This TCR beta chain derives from a study of early T cells in non-severe SARS-CoV-2 infection. This CDR3 spans 11 amino acids. The V gene lost 3 bases and the J gene lost 2 bases, with 2 bases spanning the gap. Germline V gives CDR1 SEHNR, CDR2 FQNEAQ (reference sequence). TCRdb called the 5' RACE reads again in MiXCR, with one record for every CDR3 protein. The sample carries roughly 50,000 distinct CDR3 sequences, about 10% recorded once. Specimen: whole blood. The chain has TRBV7-9 and TRBJ2-7, with D hard to call. The clonotype comes from an adult who was a healthcare worker with PCR-confirmed SARS-CoV-2 infection or an uninfected control (not recorded which). The CDR3 nucleotides are TGTGCCAGCAGCTTCACCTACGAGCAGTACTTC. Amino acids: CASSFTYEQYF.